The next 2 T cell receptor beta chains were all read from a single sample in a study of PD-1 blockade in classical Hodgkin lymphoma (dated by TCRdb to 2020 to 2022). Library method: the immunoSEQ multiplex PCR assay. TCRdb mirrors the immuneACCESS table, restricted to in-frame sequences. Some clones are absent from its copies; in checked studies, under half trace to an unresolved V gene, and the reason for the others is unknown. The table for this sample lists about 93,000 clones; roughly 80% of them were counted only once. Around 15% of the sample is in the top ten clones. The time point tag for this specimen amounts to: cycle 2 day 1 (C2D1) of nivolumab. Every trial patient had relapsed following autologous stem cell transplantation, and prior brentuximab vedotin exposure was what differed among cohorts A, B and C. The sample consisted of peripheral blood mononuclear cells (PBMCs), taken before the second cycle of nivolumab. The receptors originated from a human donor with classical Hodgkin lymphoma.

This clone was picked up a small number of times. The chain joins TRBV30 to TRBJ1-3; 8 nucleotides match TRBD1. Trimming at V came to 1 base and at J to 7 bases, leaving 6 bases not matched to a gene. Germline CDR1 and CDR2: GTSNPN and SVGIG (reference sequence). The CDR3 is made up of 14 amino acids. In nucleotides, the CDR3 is TGTGCCTGGAGTGCCTGGACAGGGTCGAACACCATATATTTT. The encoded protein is CAWSAWTGSNTIYF.

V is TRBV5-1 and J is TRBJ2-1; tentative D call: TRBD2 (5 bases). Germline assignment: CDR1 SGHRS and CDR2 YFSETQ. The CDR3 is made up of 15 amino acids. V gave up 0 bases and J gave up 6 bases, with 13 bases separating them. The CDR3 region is CASSLDREWRNEQFF. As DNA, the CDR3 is TGCGCCAGCAGCTTGGATCGGGAATGGCGCAATGAGCAGTTCTTC.